This T cell receptor (beta chain) came from a study of OX40 agonist ivuxolimab in advanced cancers. Trimming shortened V by 3 bases and J by 4 bases, and 4 bases separated the two germline ends. The CDR3 runs 11 residues. From germline, CDR1 is DFQATT and CDR2 SNEGSKA (reference sequence). TCRdb's copy holds only in-frame clones and misses some; the assay was immunoSEQ multiplex PCR. The sample contains approximately 60,000 clones, more than 85% of which appear only once. This sample comprised CD4+ or CD8+ T cells sorted from blood, obtained in a trial of the OX40 agonist ivuxolimab. This sequence joins TRBV20-1 and TRBJ2-1; D gene ambiguous. The receptor comes from an adult with an advanced solid tumor such as melanoma, head and neck, liver or kidney cancer. CDR3 sequence: CSARVYNEQFF. DNA for the CDR3: TGCAGTGCTAGGGTTTACAATGAGCAGTTCTTC.